One and the same sample provided the 14 T cell receptor beta chains below, sequenced in a study of blood T cell repertoires in COVID-19. The method was immunoSEQ multiplex PCR; TCRdb's version includes in-frame clones alone and lacks a portion of them. Altogether 150,000 to 200,000 clones are present, roughly 93% being singletons, with the ten largest covering roughly 5%. Sequencing was carried out using peripheral blood. These receptors came from a man aged 18-30 years with COVID-19, enrolled during active disease.

This chain connects TRBV11-2 to TRBJ2-3; no definite D call. Germline values: CDR1 SGHAT, CDR2 FQNNGV. V lost 0 bases and J 2 bases, leaving 3 bases between the germline ends. The CDR3 has 13 residues. The CDR3 DNA reads as TGTGCCAGCAGCTTAGATCTCACAGATACGCAGTATTTT. This gives the protein CASSLDLTDTQYF. The variable domain in full, with the rest retrieved from reference TRBV11-2 and TRBJ2-3, is EAGVAQSPRYKIIEKRQSVAFWCNPISGHATLYWYQQILGQGPKLLIQFQNNGVVDDSQLPKDRFSAERLKGVDSTLKIQPAKLEDSAVYLCASSLDLTDTQYFGPGTRLTVL.

J is TRBJ2-6 and V is TRBV4-3; maybe TRBD1 (5 bases). V shed 6 bases and J shed 0 bases, with 18 bases lying between them. CDR3 length equals 18 residues. Germline V CDR1 and CDR2: LGHNA, YSLEER. Here the CDR3 reads CASRPGRSQGSGANVLTF. CDR3 nucleotide sequence: TGCGCCAGCAGACCCGGCCGGTCCCAGGGCTCTGGGGCCAACGTCCTGACTTTC.

The gene calls are TRBV6-2 or TRBV6-3 and TRBJ1-5; D possibly corresponds to TRBD1 (6 bases). The CDR3 runs to 16 residues. CDR1 MNHEY and CDR2 SVGEGT come from the germline V gene. V was clipped by 2 bases and J by 7 bases, with 18 bases between them. CDR3 residues: CASSYGVRGLEQPQHF. CDR3 DNA sequence: TGTGCCAGCAGTTACGGTGTCAGGGGATTGGAGCAGCCCCAGCATTTT.

V gene TRBV7-8 combines with J gene TRBJ1-2, with 7 bases that match TRBD1. The CDR3 sequence is 17 residues long. Germline CDR1 and CDR2: SGHVS and FQNEAQ. Losses at the gene ends were 0 bases for V and 6 bases for J; bases not matched to a gene: 13. In nucleotides, the CDR3 is TGTGCCAGCAGCTTAGCGAGAGTTGGGCTTGACAGGGATGGCTACACCTTC. Residues: CASSLARVGLDRDGYTF.

The sample holds one count of this clone. V is TRBV9 and J is TRBJ2-5, with TRBD1 as a possible D gene (6 bases). Germline CDR1 SGDLS, CDR2 YYNGEE. The CDR3 extends over 15 amino acids. V gave up 0 bases and J gave up 5 bases, with 14 bases separating them. This CDR3 is CASSVEQGVGETQYF. The CDR3 DNA follows: TGTGCCAGCAGCGTAGAACAGGGAGTAGGGGAGACCCAGTACTTC.

The V call is TRBV5-4, the J call TRBJ2-1, with 7 bases identical to TRBD2. CDR3 length equals 15 residues. J gave up 6 bases and V 0 bases, and 6 bases lay outside the gene matches. Looked up from germline, CDR1 is SGHNT and CDR2 is YYREEE (reference sequence). Here the CDR3 reads CASSLEGLPTNEQFF. The CDR3 DNA follows: TGTGCCAGCAGCTTGGAGGGACTACCGACCAATGAGCAGTTCTTC. Complete variable domain (other parts from reference TRBV5-4 and TRBJ2-1): ETGVTQSPTHLIKTRGQQVTLRCSSQSGHNTVSWYQQALGQGPQFIFQYYREEENGRGNFPPRFSGLQFPNYSSELNVNALELDDSALYLCASSLEGLPTNEQFFGPGTRLTVL.

This clone was recorded only once. The chain recombines TRBV6-4 with TRBJ1-6; 7 nucleotides agree with TRBD1. This CDR3 spans 14 amino acids. CDR1 is MRHNA, CDR2 SNTAGT, per germline. V was pared by 4 bases and J by 7 bases, with 4 bases of the junction left unmatched. The CDR3 here is CASSAQGMNSPLHF. The CDR3 bases are TGTGCCAGCAGTGCACAGGGGATGAATTCACCCCTCCACTTT.

The J gene is TRBJ2-7, the V gene TRBV18, with D possibly being TRBD1 (6 bases). The CDR3 has 15 amino acids. V lost 2 bases, J lost 3 bases, and 14 bases lay in between. Per the germline V gene, CDR1 is KGHSH and CDR2 is LQKENI. The DNA for the CDR3 is TGTGCCAGCTCACCAAGGGGGAGCCCGATCTACGAGCAGTACTTC. The encoded protein is CASSPRGSPIYEQYF.

The chain joins TRBV5-8 to TRBJ2-3; D is perhaps TRBD2 (7 bases). CDR1 SGHTS and CDR2 YDEGEE come from the germline V gene. The V end was cut by 0 bases, the J end by 4 bases, with 15 bases between. The CDR3 is 16 residues long. CDR3 sequence (DNA): TGTGCCAGCAGCTTGGAGGGGGGGATGGGAGCAGATACGCAGTATTTT. Its protein product is CASSLEGGMGADTQYF.

This chain uses TRBV30 with TRBJ2-7; weak D call: TRBD1 (6 bases). CDR3 length equals 12 residues. Trimming stripped 2 bases from V and 3 bases from J, with 8 bases between. Germline lookup yields CDR1 GTSNPN and CDR2 SVGIG (reference sequence). The DNA for the CDR3 is TGTGCCTGGAGTTCCAGGGGCTACGAGCAGTACTTC. Encoded protein: CAWSSRGYEQYF.

V is TRBV11-2 and J is TRBJ2-2; D remains ambiguous. This CDR3 has 16 amino acids. The germline gives CDR1 SGHAT, CDR2 FQNNGV. V lost 5 bases and J lost 1, with 14 bases in between. For the CDR3, the DNA is TGTGCCAGCAGCCGCTTAAGTTCAGGGAACACCGGGGAGCTGTTTTTT. This sequence encodes CASSRLSSGNTGELFF.

The count of this clone is one. The J gene is TRBJ2-2, the V gene TRBV20-1; D is undetermined. The CDR3 loop spans 11 amino acids. Germline V CDR1 and CDR2: DFQATT, SNEGSKA (reference sequence). V gave up 3 bases and J gave up 4 bases, with 3 bases separating them. The CDR3 sequence is CSARRTGELFF. The CDR3 bases are TGCAGTGCTAGGCGCACCGGGGAGCTGTTTTTT.

The rearrangement links TRBV5-6 to TRBJ1-6; 8 bases map to TRBD1. The CDR3 length is 17 residues. Germline CDR1 reads SGHDT; CDR2 reads YYEEEE. Unmatched junction bases numbered 5, after V lost 0 bases and J lost 3 bases. CDR3 in amino acids: CASSLAGTGVYNSPLHF. The CDR3 nucleotides read TGTGCCAGCAGCTTGGCCGGGACAGGCGTCTATAATTCACCCCTCCACTTT.

The gene calls are TRBV6-4 and TRBJ2-1; D remains unclear. CDR3 length: 15 residues. From germline, CDR1 is MRHNA and CDR2 SNTAGT. Trimming stripped 5 bases from V and 5 bases from J, with 16 bases between. CDR3 in amino acids: CASSQEFPVNNEQFF. CDR3 DNA: TGTGCCAGCAGTCAGGAATTTCCCGTGAACAATGAGCAGTTCTTC.